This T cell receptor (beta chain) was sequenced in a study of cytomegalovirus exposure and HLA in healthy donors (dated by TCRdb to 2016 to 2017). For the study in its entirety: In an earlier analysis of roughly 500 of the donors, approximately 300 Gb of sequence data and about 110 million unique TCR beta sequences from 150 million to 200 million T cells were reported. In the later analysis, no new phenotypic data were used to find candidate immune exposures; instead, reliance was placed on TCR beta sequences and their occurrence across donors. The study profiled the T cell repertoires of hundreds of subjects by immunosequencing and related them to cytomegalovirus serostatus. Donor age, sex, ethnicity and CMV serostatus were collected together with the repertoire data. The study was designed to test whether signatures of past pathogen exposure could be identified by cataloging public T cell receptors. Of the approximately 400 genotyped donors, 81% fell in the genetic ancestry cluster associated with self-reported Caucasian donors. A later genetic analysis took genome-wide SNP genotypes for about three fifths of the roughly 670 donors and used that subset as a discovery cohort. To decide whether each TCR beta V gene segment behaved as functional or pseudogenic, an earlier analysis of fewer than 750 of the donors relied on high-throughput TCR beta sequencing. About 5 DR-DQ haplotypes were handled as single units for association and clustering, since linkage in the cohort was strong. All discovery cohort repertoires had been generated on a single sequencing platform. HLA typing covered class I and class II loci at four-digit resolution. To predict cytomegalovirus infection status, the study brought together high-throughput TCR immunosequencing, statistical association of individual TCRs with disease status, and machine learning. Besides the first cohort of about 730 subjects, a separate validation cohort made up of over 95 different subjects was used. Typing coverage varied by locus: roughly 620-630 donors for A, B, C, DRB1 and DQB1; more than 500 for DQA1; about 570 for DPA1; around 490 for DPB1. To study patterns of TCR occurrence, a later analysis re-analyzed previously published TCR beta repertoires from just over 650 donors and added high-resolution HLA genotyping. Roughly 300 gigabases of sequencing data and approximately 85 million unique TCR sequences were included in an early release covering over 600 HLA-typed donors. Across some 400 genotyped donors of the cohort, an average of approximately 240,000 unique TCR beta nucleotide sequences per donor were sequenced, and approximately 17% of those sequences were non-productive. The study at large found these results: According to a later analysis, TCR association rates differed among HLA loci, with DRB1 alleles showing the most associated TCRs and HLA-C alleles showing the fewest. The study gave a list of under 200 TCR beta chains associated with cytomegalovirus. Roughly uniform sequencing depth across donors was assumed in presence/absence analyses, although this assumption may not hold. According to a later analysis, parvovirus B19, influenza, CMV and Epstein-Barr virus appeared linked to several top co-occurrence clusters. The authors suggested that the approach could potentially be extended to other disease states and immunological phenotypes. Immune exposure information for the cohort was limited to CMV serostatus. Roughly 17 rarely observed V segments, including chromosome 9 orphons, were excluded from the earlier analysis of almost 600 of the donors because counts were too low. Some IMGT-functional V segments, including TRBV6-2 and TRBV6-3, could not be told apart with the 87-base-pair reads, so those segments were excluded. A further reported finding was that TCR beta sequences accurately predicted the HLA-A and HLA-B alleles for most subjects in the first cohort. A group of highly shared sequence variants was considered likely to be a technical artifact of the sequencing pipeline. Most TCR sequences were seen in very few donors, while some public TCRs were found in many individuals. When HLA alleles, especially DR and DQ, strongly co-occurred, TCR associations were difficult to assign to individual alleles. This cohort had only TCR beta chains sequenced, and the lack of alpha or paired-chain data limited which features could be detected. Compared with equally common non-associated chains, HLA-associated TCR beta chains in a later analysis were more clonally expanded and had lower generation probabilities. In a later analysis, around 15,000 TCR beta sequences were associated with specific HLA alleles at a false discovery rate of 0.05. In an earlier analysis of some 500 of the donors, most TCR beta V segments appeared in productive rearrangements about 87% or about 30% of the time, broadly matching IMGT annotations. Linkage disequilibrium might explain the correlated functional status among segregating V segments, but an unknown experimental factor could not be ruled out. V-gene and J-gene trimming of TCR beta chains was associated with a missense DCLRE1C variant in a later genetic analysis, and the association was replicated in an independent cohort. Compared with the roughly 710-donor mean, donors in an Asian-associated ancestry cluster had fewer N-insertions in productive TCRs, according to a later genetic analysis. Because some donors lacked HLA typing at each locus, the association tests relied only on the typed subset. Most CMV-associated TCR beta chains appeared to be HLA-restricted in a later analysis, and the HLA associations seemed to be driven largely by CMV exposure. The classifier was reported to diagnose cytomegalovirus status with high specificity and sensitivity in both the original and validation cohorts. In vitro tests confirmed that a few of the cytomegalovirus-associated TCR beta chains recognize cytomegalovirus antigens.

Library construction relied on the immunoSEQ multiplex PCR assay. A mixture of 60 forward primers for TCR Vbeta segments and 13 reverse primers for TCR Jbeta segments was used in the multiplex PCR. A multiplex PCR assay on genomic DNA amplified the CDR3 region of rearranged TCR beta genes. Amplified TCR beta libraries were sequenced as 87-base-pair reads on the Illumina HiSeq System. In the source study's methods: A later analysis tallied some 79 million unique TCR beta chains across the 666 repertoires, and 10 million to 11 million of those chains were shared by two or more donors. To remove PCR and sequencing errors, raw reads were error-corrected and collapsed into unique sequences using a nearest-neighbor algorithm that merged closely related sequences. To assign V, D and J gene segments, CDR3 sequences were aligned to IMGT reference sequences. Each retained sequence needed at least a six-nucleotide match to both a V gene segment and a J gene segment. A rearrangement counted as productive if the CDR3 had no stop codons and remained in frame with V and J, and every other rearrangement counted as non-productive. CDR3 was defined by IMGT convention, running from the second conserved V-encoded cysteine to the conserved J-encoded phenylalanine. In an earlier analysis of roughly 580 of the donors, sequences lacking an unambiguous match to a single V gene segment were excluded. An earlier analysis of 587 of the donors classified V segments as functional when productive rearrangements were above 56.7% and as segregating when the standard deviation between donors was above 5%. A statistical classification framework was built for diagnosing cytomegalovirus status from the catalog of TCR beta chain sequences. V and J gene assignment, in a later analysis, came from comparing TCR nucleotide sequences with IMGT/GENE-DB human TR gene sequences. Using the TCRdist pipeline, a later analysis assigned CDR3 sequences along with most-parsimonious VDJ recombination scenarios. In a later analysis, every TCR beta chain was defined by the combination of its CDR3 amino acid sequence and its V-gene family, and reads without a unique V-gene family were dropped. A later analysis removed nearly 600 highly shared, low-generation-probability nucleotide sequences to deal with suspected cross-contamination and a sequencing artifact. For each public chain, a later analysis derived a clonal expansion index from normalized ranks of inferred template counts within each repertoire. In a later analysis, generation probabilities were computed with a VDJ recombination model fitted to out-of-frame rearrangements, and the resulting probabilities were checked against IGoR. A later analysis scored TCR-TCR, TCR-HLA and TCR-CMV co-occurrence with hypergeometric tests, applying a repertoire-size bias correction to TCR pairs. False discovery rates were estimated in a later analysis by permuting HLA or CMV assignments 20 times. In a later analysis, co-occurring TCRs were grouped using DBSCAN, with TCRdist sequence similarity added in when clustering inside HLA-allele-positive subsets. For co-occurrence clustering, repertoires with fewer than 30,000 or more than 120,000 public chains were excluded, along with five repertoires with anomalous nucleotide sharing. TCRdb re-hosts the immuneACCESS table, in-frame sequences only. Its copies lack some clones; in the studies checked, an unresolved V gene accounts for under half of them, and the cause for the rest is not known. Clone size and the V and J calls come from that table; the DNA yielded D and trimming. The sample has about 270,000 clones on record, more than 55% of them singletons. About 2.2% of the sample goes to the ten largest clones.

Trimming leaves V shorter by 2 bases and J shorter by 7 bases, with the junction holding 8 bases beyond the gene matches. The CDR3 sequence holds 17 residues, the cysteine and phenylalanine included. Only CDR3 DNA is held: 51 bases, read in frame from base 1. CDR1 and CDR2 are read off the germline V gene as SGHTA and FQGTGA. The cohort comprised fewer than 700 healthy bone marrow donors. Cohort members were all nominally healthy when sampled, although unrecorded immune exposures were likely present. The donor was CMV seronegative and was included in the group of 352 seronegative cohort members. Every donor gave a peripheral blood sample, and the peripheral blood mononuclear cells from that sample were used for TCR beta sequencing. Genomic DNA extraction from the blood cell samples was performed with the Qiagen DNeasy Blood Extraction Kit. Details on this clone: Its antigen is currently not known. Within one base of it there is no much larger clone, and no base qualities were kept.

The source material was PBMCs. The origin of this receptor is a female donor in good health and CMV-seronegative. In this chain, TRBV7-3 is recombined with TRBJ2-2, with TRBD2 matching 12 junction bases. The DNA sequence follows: TGTGCCAGCAGCTTACGGACTAGCGGGATATCAGGCGGGGAGCTGTTTTTT. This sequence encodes CASSLRTSGISGGELFF.